Shown below are 14 T cell receptor beta chains from a single sample sequenced in a study of OX40 agonist ivuxolimab in advanced cancers. TCRdb keeps only in-frame clones here, not all; method: immunoSEQ multiplex PCR. The table includes around 46,000 clones, about 91% detected once. The material sequenced was CD4+ or CD8+ T cells sorted from blood, taken in a trial of the OX40 agonist ivuxolimab. Source of these receptors: an adult with an advanced solid tumor such as melanoma, head and neck, liver or kidney cancer.

V usage is TRBV9 and J usage is TRBJ2-1; tentatively, D is TRBD2 (5 bases). Germline-derived CDR1 and CDR2 are SGDLS and YYNGEE. V lost 7 bases, J lost 7 bases, and 12 bases lay in between. The CDR3 loop spans 12 amino acids. The CDR3 DNA reads as TGTGCCAGCGCTGAGGCGGGTAATGAGCAGTTCTTC. This translates into CASAEAGNEQFF.

Only one count was recorded for this clone. The V gene is TRBV5-5, the J gene TRBJ2-7; 10 nucleotides agree with TRBD2. This CDR3 has 10 residues. Germline values: CDR1 SGHKS, CDR2 YYEKEE (reference sequence). CDR3 in amino acids: CASNSSGRKV. As DNA, the CDR3 is TGTGCCAGCAATTCTAGCGGGAGAAAAGTC.

The CDR3 reads CASSEWAGELFF. As DNA, the CDR3 is TGTGCCAGCAGTGAATGGGCCGGGGAGCTGTTTTTT. The rearrangement links TRBV25-1 to TRBJ2-2; D is unclear. CDR3 length equals 12 residues. The V end was cut by 1 base, the J end by 6 bases, with 3 bases between. Germline lookup yields CDR1 MGHDK and CDR2 SYGVNS. The whole variable domain, filled in from reference TRBV25-1 and TRBJ2-2, reads EADIYQTPRYLVIGTGKKITLECSQTMGHDKMYWYQQDPGMELHLIHYSYGVNSTEKGDLSSESTVSRIRTEHFPLTLESARPSHTSQYLCASSEWAGELFFGEGSRLTVL.

The rearrangement joins TRBV10-3 to TRBJ2-7; D ambiguous. Germline-derived CDR1 and CDR2 are ENHRY and SYGVKD. Trimming removed 4 bases at V and 2 bases at J, with 12 bases between. The CDR3 loop spans 14 amino acids. CDR3 protein: CAISVPDTTYEQYF. The DNA for the CDR3 is TGTGCCATCAGTGTGCCAGACACAACCTACGAGCAGTACTTC.

This clone was seen a handful of times. The CDR3 reads CASRPLGAGGETQYF. The DNA for the CDR3 is TGTGCCAGCAGACCACTGGGAGCGGGGGGAGAGACCCAGTACTTC. The V gene is TRBV27, the J gene TRBJ2-5; 9 nucleotides match TRBD2. The germline gives CDR1 MNHEY, CDR2 SMNVEV (reference sequence). The junction had 9 bases not matched to a gene; V was cut back by 6 bases and J by 4 bases. This CDR3 comprises 15 residues.

This clone came up once. The CDR3 sequence: CASSPFLGPGAEAFF. In DNA form, the CDR3 reads TGTGCCAGCAGCCCCTTTTTAGGCCCTGGGGCTGAAGCTTTCTTT. The chain combines TRBV7-9 with TRBJ1-1; unclear D gene. Trimming shortened V by 5 bases and J by 6 bases, and 19 bases separated the two germline ends. The CDR3 contains 15 residues. The germline gives CDR1 SEHNR, CDR2 FQNEAQ (reference sequence).

J is TRBJ2-1 and V is TRBV4-1; 13 bases line up with TRBD2. The V and J ends lost 2 bases and 6 bases, in that order; junction bases with no gene match: 16. The V gene's germline CDR1 is MGHRA and CDR2 YSYEKL. The CDR3 contains 20 residues. The CDR3 protein is CASSQTGLAGVIFSGNEQFF. For the CDR3, the DNA is TGCGCCAGCAGCCAAACAGGACTAGCGGGAGTAATTTTTTCGGGCAATGAGCAGTTCTTC.

This chain connects TRBV27 to TRBJ2-7, with 12 positions matching TRBD2. The CDR3 sequence is 14 residues long. The V gene's germline CDR1 is MNHEY and CDR2 SMNVEV (reference sequence). J was trimmed by 0 bases and V by 9 bases; bases with no gene match: 3. CDR3 coding DNA: TGTGCCAGTTCGACTAGCGGGGGCTCCTACGAGCAGTACGTC. Protein sequence: CASSTSGGSYEQYV.

This chain joins TRBV27 and TRBJ2-7, with 7 bases lining up with TRBD1. In germline, CDR1 is MNHEY, CDR2 SMNVEV (reference sequence). Trimming took 6 bases from V and 3 from J; bases not matched to a gene: 8. The CDR3 covers 14 residues. The DNA of the CDR3 is TGTGCCAGCAGCACGAACCGGGACAGCTACGAGCAGTACGTC. Translation gives CASSTNRDSYEQYV.

In its sample, this clone was seen once. The CDR3 DNA reads as TGCGCCAGCAGCCAAGATGACAGGAGCTCTGGAAACACCATATATTTT. This encodes CASSQDDRSSGNTIYF. The chain carries TRBV4-3 and TRBJ1-3, with D possibly matching TRBD1 (6 bases). The CDR3 sequence is 16 residues long. The V and J ends lost 0 bases and 0 bases respectively, with 9 bases between them. Germline V gene lookup returns CDR1 LGHNA and CDR2 YSLEER.

This clone appeared a few times. This chain joins TRBV7-9 and TRBJ2-3, with D possibly being TRBD1 or TRBD2 (5 bases each). V was clipped by 8 bases and J by 1 base, with 16 bases between them. CDR1 is SEHNR, CDR2 FQNEAQ, per germline (reference sequence). The CDR3 has 15 residues. The CDR3: CASLSGAVGTDTQYF. CDR3 coding DNA: TGTGCCAGCCTTTCCGGGGCAGTCGGCACAGATACGCAGTATTTT.

V gene TRBV7-9 combines with J gene TRBJ1-4; TRBD1 agrees at 7 bases. Germline CDR1 is SEHNR and CDR2 is FQNEAQ (reference sequence). The CDR3 has 18 residues. With 5 bases clipped from V and 5 bases from J, the junction kept 17 bases outside the gene matches. The CDR3 here is CASSLGTASRITNEKLFF. CDR3 bases: TGTGCCAGCAGCCTCGGGACAGCAAGTAGGATCACCAATGAAAAACTGTTTTTT.

The V and J genes are TRBV28 and TRBJ1-1; 8 bases fit TRBD1. This CDR3 is built from 14 residues. Germline V gives CDR1 MDHEN, CDR2 SYDVKM. Losses at the gene ends were 8 bases for V and 5 bases for J; bases not matched to a gene: 10. This CDR3 is CASGTGGWDTEAFF. The CDR3 nucleotides read TGTGCCAGCGGGACAGGTGGGTGGGATACTGAAGCTTTCTTT.

The chain joins TRBV6-5 to TRBJ2-7; D unresolved. Per germline, CDR1 MNHEY and CDR2 SVGAGI. CDR3 length equals 11 residues. The V end was cut by 8 bases, the J end by 6 bases, with 11 bases between. CDR3 coding DNA: TGTGCCAGCGATGGACCATTCGAGCAGTACGTC. Translation: CASDGPFEQYV.